What follows are 17 T cell receptor beta chains derived from one specimen sequenced in a study of shared clonotypes between healthy human individuals. The repertoire was sequenced with immunoSEQ multiplex PCR; TCRdb's copy has only in-frame clones and lacks some. The data contain a few million clones, approximately 95% of them seen just once; the ten biggest clones take up about 0.41%. Material: naive CD4+ T cells from PBMCs. Subset given: CD45RA+ positively selected. Receptors were obtained from a man aged 18 to 30 in good health. Some clones in this sample may be carry-over from other donors' samples.

This clone appeared once. This chain uses TRBV11-2 with TRBJ2-2; 10 bases match TRBD2. This CDR3 is built from 16 residues. Trimming cost V 2 bases and J 6 bases; bases outside gene matches: 6. Germline CDR1 and CDR2: SGHAT and FQNNGV. The CDR3 coding sequence is TGTGCCAGCAGCTTACGGGCTAGCGGGAGTCCCGGGGAGCTGTTTTTT. Its translation: CASSLRASGSPGELFF.

The V call is TRBV5-1, the J call TRBJ2-7, with D unclear. Germline loops: CDR1 SGHRS, CDR2 YFSETQ. Trimming took 10 bases from V and 2 from J, leaving 13 bases between them. This CDR3 is built from 12 residues. The CDR3 reads CAPRPAPYEQYF. The CDR3 region has the DNA TGCGCCCCCCGGCCGGCGCCCTACGAGCAGTACTTC.

This CDR3 reads CASSLARLAGVADTQYF. Here the CDR3 DNA reads TGCGCCAGCAGCTTGGCCCGTCTAGCGGGAGTTGCAGATACGCAGTATTTT. The chain has TRBV5-1 and TRBJ2-3; 10 nucleotides agree with TRBD2. The CDR3 contains 17 residues. The V gene's germline CDR1 is SGHRS and CDR2 YFSETQ. The ends lost 0 bases at V and 4 bases at J; junction bases unmatched: 8.

The rearrangement links TRBV7-2 to TRBJ2-7, with 8 bases fitting TRBD2. Germline values: CDR1 SGHTA, CDR2 FQGNSA. V was pared by 3 bases and J by 3 bases, with 7 bases of the junction left unmatched. CDR3 size: 15 residues. Written as DNA, the CDR3 is TGTGCCAGCAGCTTCTCTGGACTAGCTTACTACGAGCAGTACTTC. As protein: CASSFSGLAYYEQYF. Variable domain in full (rest from reference TRBV7-2 and TRBJ2-7): GAGVSQSPSNKVTEKGKDVELRCDPISGHTALYWYRQSLGQGLEFLIYFQGNSAPDKSGLPSDRFSAERTGGSVSTLTIQRTQQEDSAVYLCASSFSGLAYYEQYFGPGTRLTVT.

The rearrangement joins TRBV6-6 to TRBJ2-7; 9 bases map to TRBD1. After removal of 4 bases from V and 12 bases from J, the junction contained 10 bases not matched to a gene. Looked up from germline, CDR1 is MNHNY and CDR2 is SVGAGI (reference sequence). The CDR3 totals 13 residues. CDR3 DNA: TGTGCCAGCAGTTTCTCCCGGGACAGGGAGGGGTACTTC. Protein: CASSFSRDREGYF.

In regard to this clone: Other DNA sequences from this sample encode an identical CDR3 as well. The CDR3 DNA sequence: TGCGCCAGCAGCTTGGGGGACAGCGGGGAGACCCAGTACTTC. This sequence encodes CASSLGDSGETQYF. V is TRBV5-1 and J is TRBJ2-5, with D perhaps TRBD1 (7 bases). This CDR3 comprises 14 residues. The ends were cut back, 0 bases at V and 5 bases at J, with 11 bases in the middle. Germline-derived CDR1 and CDR2 are SGHRS and YFSETQ.

Points on this clone: Other DNA sequences in the sample encode the same CDR3. This CDR3 reads CASSVVPRTGELFF. CDR3 nucleotides: TGTGCCAGCAGCGTAGTCCCCAGAACCGGGGAGCTGTTTTTT. V usage is TRBV9 and J usage is TRBJ2-2; D remains ambiguous. The CDR3 totals 14 residues. V was pared by 0 bases and J by 5 bases, with 8 bases between. The germline V gene encodes CDR1 SGDLS and CDR2 YYNGEE.

This chain links TRBV29-1 with TRBJ2-5; the D gene is possibly TRBD1 (6 bases). Trimming removed 3 bases at V and 4 bases at J, with 15 bases between. The CDR3 spans 14 residues. Per germline, CDR1 SQVTM and CDR2 ANQGSEA. The CDR3 region is CSVDEYRAPETQYF. The CDR3 DNA is TGCAGCGTTGATGAGTACAGGGCCCCAGAGACCCAGTACTTC.

The gene calls are TRBV30 and TRBJ1-3; D is uncertain. This CDR3 contains 14 residues. V dropped 3 bases and J dropped 0 bases, with 9 bases sitting between them. Germline V CDR1 and CDR2: GTSNPN, SVGIG (reference sequence). As DNA, the CDR3 is TGTGCCTGGAGAGGTCTACTCTCTGGAAACACCATATATTTT. Amino acid sequence: CAWRGLLSGNTIYF.

This sequence joins TRBV5-1 and TRBJ2-3; D unclear. The CDR3 totals 14 residues. Germline-derived CDR1 and CDR2 are SGHRS and YFSETQ. V was trimmed by 1 base and J by 2 bases, leaving 8 bases between them. The CDR3 bases are TGCGCCAGCAGCTTGTCGCCAGACACAGATACGCAGTATTTT. Translated, it gives CASSLSPDTDTQYF.

This rearrangement joins TRBV27 to TRBJ1-5, with D hard to call. Trimming stripped 5 bases from V and 7 bases from J, with 12 bases between. CDR1 is MNHEY, CDR2 SMNVEV, per germline (reference sequence). The CDR3 is 13 residues long. CDR3 in DNA: TGTGCCAGCAGTGCGGGTTTGGAACAGCCCCAGCATTTT. Translating gives CASSAGLEQPQHF.

CDR3 residues: CASPSPGLAATNTGELFF. For the CDR3, the DNA is TGTGCCAGCCCCTCTCCGGGACTAGCAGCAACGAACACCGGGGAGCTGTTTTTT. V is TRBV5-4 and J is TRBJ2-2; TRBD2 aligns across 9 bases. V was clipped by 7 bases and J by 0 bases; unmatched bases: 13. The CDR3 runs 18 residues. CDR1 is SGHNT and CDR2 is YYREEE in the germline V gene (reference sequence).

V usage is TRBV7-2 and J usage is TRBJ2-3; 10 nucleotides agree with TRBD2. CDR1 and CDR2 from the germline V gene are SGHTA and FQGNSA. V was clipped by 5 bases and J by 5 bases; unmatched bases: 10. The CDR3 length is 16 residues. The CDR3 here is CASSRTKREGQDTQYF. For the CDR3, the DNA is TGTGCCAGCAGCCGAACAAAGCGGGAGGGCCAAGATACGCAGTATTTT.

The gene calls are TRBV19 and TRBJ2-7; perhaps TRBD1 as D (5 bases). This CDR3 comprises 13 residues. Germline CDR1 is LNHDA and CDR2 is SQIVND (reference sequence). Trimming took 5 bases from V and 3 from J, leaving 11 bases between them. The CDR3 loop is CASSSGHDYEQYF. The CDR3 DNA sequence: TGTGCCAGTAGTTCCGGACACGACTACGAGCAGTACTTC.

This clone was counted only a few times. This chain uses TRBV6-1 with TRBJ1-1; D is ambiguous. Trimming cost V 5 bases and J 6 bases, with 10 bases left between them. Germline values: CDR1 MNHNS, CDR2 SASEGT. The CDR3 runs to 12 residues. The CDR3 nucleotides read TGTGCCAGCAGTCGCGCAGTGGCTGAAGCTTTCTTT. Translated: CASSRAVAEAFF.

V usage is TRBV7-3 and J usage is TRBJ2-7, with a tentative D call TRBD1 (6 bases). CDR3 length: 12 residues. Trimming took off 4 bases at V and 7 bases at J, with 11 bases between the two ends. Germline assignment: CDR1 SGHTA and CDR2 FQGTGA. DNA of the CDR3: TGTGCCAGCAGCTCCTACGACAGGGAGCAGTACTTC. Translating it yields CASSSYDREQYF. The full variable domain, its missing parts supplied by reference TRBV7-3 and TRBJ2-7, is GAGVSQTPSNKVTEKGKYVELRCDPISGHTALYWYRQSLGQGPEFLIYFQGTGAADDSGLPNDRFFAVRPEGSVSTLKIQRTERGDSAVYLCASSSYDREQYFGPGTRLTVT.

The chain is built from TRBV10-3 and TRBJ2-2; D unresolved. Germline CDR1 is ENHRY and CDR2 is SYGVKD. V lost 3 bases to trimming and J lost 14 bases, with 16 bases between them. CDR3 length: 13 residues. CDR3 region: CAISERTATYLFF. CDR3 bases: TGTGCCATCAGTGAACGGACCGCGACTTATCTGTTTTTT.